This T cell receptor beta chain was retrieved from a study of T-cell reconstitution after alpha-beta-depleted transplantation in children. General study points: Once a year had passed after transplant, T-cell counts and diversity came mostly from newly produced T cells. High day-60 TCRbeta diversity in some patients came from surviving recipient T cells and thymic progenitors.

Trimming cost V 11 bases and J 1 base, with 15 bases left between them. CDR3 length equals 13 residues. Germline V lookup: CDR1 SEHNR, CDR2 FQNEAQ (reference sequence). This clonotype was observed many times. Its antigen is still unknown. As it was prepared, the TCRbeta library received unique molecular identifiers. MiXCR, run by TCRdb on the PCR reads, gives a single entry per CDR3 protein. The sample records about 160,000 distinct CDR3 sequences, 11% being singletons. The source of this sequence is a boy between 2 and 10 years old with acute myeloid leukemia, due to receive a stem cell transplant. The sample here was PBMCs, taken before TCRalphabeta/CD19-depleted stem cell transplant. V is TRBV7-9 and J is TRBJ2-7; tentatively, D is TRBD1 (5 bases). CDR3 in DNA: TGTGCCGGTTCGGAACAGGAGTCCTACGAGCAGTACTTC. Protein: CAGSEQESYEQYF.